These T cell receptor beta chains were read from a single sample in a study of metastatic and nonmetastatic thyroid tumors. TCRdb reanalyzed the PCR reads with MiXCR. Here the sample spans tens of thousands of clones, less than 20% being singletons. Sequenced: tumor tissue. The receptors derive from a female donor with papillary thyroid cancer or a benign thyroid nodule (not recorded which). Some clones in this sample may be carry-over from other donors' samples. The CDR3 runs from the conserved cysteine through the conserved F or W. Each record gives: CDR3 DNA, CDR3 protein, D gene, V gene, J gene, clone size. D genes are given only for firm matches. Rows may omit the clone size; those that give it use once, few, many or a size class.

CDR3nt: TGTGCCAGCAGCGCTGGACAGGGGCGCTATGGCTACACCTTC
CDR3aa: CASSAGQGRYGYTF
d_gene: TRBD1
v_gene: TRBV9
j_gene: TRBJ1-2
abundance: many

CDR3nt: TGCAGTGCTAGAGACAAACTACAGGGGATCTCGAACACTGAAGCTTTCTTT
CDR3aa: CSARDKLQGISNTEAFF
d_gene: TRBD1
v_gene: TRBV20-1
j_gene: TRBJ1-1
abundance: many

CDR3nt: TGTGTCAGCGGCATTCTGCTAGCGGGAGGGGGAAATGAGCAGTTCTTC
CDR3aa: CVSGILLAGGGNEQFF
d_gene: TRBD2
v_gene: TRBV12-3/TRBV12-4
j_gene: TRBJ2-1
abundance: -

CDR3nt: TGTGCCAGCAGCTTAGGGAGGGTCAGGTGCTCCATGAACACTGAAGCTTTCTTT
CDR3aa: CASSLGRVRCSMNTEAFF
d_gene: -
v_gene: TRBV11-1
j_gene: TRBJ1-1
abundance: -

CDR3nt: TGTGCCAGCAGCGTAGGGGCCGTGGGCGGGGGACGAACTGAAGCTTTCTTT
CDR3aa: CASSVGAVGGGRTEAFF
d_gene: -
v_gene: TRBV9
j_gene: TRBJ1-1
abundance: few

CDR3nt: TGTGCCAGCAGCCCTCGACCTTCGAAGGGCGGGGAGCTGTTTTTT
CDR3aa: CASSPRPSKGGELFF
d_gene: -
v_gene: TRBV9
j_gene: TRBJ2-2
abundance: -

CDR3nt: TGCGCCAGCAGCTTGAGTGGGAGAGGAGAGACCCAGTACTTC
CDR3aa: CASSLSGRGETQYF
d_gene: -
v_gene: TRBV5-1
j_gene: TRBJ2-5
abundance: many

CDR3nt: TGTGCCAGCAGCCCCGCCGGGATCGATCAGCCCCAGCATTTT
CDR3aa: CASSPAGIDQPQHF
d_gene: -
v_gene: TRBV12-3/TRBV12-4
j_gene: TRBJ1-5
abundance: many

CDR3nt: TGTGCCAGCTCTTCGGAGGTCGGAGATGAAAAACTGTTTTTT
CDR3aa: CASSSEVGDEKLFF
d_gene: -
v_gene: TRBV18
j_gene: TRBJ1-4
abundance: many

CDR3nt: TGTGCCAGTAGTATCGTCGGACAGTGGAGGAATGAGCAGTTCTTC
CDR3aa: CASSIVGQWRNEQFF
d_gene: -
v_gene: TRBV19
j_gene: TRBJ2-1
abundance: many

CDR3nt: TGTGCCAGCAGGATGATGGGACAGGGGTACCAAGAGACCCAGTACTTC
CDR3aa: CASRMMGQGYQETQYF
d_gene: TRBD1
v_gene: TRBV28
j_gene: TRBJ2-5
abundance: many

CDR3nt: TGTGCCAGCAGCTTAGTCAATCCGACAGGGAAGGATAGTGAAGCTTTCTTT
CDR3aa: CASSLVNPTGKDSEAFF
d_gene: TRBD1
v_gene: TRBV11-2
j_gene: TRBJ1-1
abundance: many

CDR3nt: TGCAGTGCTAGAGGTCTGTCAAGGGGTTCGCGGGATTCCTACGACCAGTACTTC
CDR3aa: CSARGLSRGSRDSYDQYF
d_gene: -
v_gene: TRBV20-1
j_gene: TRBJ2-7
abundance: -

CDR3nt: TGTGCCAGCAGCAGAAAACATACCGGGACAGCAACTAATGAAAAACTGTTTTTT
CDR3aa: CASSRKHTGTATNEKLFF
d_gene: TRBD1
v_gene: TRBV27
j_gene: TRBJ1-4
abundance: many

CDR3nt: TGTGCCAGCTCTCGAAATACCGGGACAGGGGACTATGGCTACACCTTC
CDR3aa: CASSRNTGTGDYGYTF
d_gene: TRBD1
v_gene: TRBV18
j_gene: TRBJ1-2
abundance: many

CDR3nt: TGCAGCGTTGGAGACGGGGCGAAGACCCAGTACTTC
CDR3aa: CSVGDGAKTQYF
d_gene: -
v_gene: TRBV29-1
j_gene: TRBJ2-5
abundance: many

CDR3nt: TGCAGTGCTAGAGAATCGGACAGGAGGACCTACGAGCAGTACTTC
CDR3aa: CSARESDRRTYEQYF
d_gene: TRBD1
v_gene: TRBV20-1
j_gene: TRBJ2-7
abundance: many

CDR3nt: TGTGCCATCAGTGAGTCGTTAATCGGGGCCGGGGAGCTGTTTTTT
CDR3aa: CAISESLIGAGELFF
d_gene: -
v_gene: TRBV10-3
j_gene: TRBJ2-2
abundance: many

CDR3nt: TGTGCCAGCAGTTTATCGACCCGGGGTACAGATACGCAGTATTTT
CDR3aa: CASSLSTRGTDTQYF
d_gene: -
v_gene: TRBV27
j_gene: TRBJ2-3
abundance: many

CDR3nt: TGCAGTGCTAGAGGTGCGACTAGCTATCGCAATGAGCAGTTCTTC
CDR3aa: CSARGATSYRNEQFF
d_gene: TRBD2
v_gene: TRBV20-1
j_gene: TRBJ2-1
abundance: many

CDR3nt: TGCGCCAGCAGCCAAGATCTTAGGTGGGAGTTGGGGCCTAATCAGCCCCAGCATTTT
CDR3aa: CASSQDLRWELGPNQPQHF
d_gene: -
v_gene: TRBV4-1
j_gene: TRBJ1-5
abundance: many

CDR3nt: TGTGCCAGCGGGACAGGGATAGAGACCCAGTACTTC
CDR3aa: CASGTGIETQYF
d_gene: TRBD1
v_gene: TRBV28
j_gene: TRBJ2-5
abundance: many

CDR3nt: TGCAGTGCCCCTACTAGAGATACGCAGTATTTT
CDR3aa: CSAPTRDTQYF
d_gene: -
v_gene: TRBV20-1
j_gene: TRBJ2-3
abundance: many

CDR3nt: TGTGCCAGCAGCTGGGGTACCGGCAGTGGCGAGCAGTACTTC
CDR3aa: CASSWGTGSGEQYF
d_gene: -
v_gene: TRBV5-6
j_gene: TRBJ2-7
abundance: many

CDR3nt: TGCAGCGTTGAAGATCGGCTTAAGTGGGTGCTAGGGACAGATACGCAGTATTTT
CDR3aa: CSVEDRLKWVLGTDTQYF
d_gene: -
v_gene: TRBV29-1
j_gene: TRBJ2-3
abundance: many

CDR3nt: TGCGCCAGCAGCCAACAGGGTAGCTGGAGCTACACCTTC
CDR3aa: CASSQQGSWSYTF
d_gene: -
v_gene: TRBV4-1
j_gene: TRBJ1-2
abundance: many

CDR3nt: TGTGCCAGCAGTTACTCTTCCGGGACAGGGGCCTCACCCCTCCACTTT
CDR3aa: CASSYSSGTGASPLHF
d_gene: TRBD1
v_gene: TRBV6-5
j_gene: TRBJ1-6
abundance: few

CDR3nt: TGTGCCACCAGAGCCTCAGCCGACAATGAGCAGTTCTTC
CDR3aa: CATRASADNEQFF
d_gene: -
v_gene: TRBV24-1
j_gene: TRBJ2-1
abundance: many